This T cell receptor (beta chain) appears in the sequencing data of a study of shared clonotypes between healthy human individuals. Points on this clone: Its antigen remains unidentified.

For every subset, genomic DNA was evenly distributed across several immunoSEQ plates. The data were produced by immunoSEQ multiplex PCR, yet TCRdb's version contains in-frame clones alone and is incomplete. Among over a million clones, around 78% were seen once, and the ten largest hold 0.5% to 0.65%. The study enrolled healthy HIV-negative adults without recent acute infections or vaccinations as donors. Overall study findings and caveats: Few donors restricted represented genetic and exposure-history diversity.

This CDR3 is 12 amino acids long. CDR1 is SGHAT, CDR2 FQNNGV, per germline. With V trimmed by 6 bases and J by 10 bases, 5 bases remained unmatched. This clonotype was obtained from a man between 18 and 29 years old in good health. Some clones in this sample may be carry-over from other donors' samples. Sequencing used memory CD4+ T cells from PBMCs. Subset: CD45RA-negative fraction. The chain carries TRBV11-2 and TRBJ1-1; TRBD1 agrees at 10 bases. CDR3 region: CASRSDRGRAFF. In nucleotides, the CDR3 is TGTGCCAGCAGGTCTGACAGGGGGCGAGCTTTCTTT.